This TCR beta chain was documented in a study of T cells in Graves' hyperthyroidism and ophthalmopathy. Graves' hyperthyroidism qualified as stable when ophthalmopathy did not progress within 18 months. Exclusion of patients followed from uncontrolled infection, other autoimmune disease, pregnancy or lactation. Trimming stripped 4 bases from V and 7 bases from J, with 13 bases between. Germline V gives CDR1 MNHEY, CDR2 SVGEGT. The CDR3 runs 13 residues. This clonotype was seen many times. From RNA transcripts, TCR beta CDR3 regions were amplified. TCR CDR3 underwent first-round RT-PCR with the HTBI primer set. TCRdb used MiXCR to reprocess the multiplex PCR reads, holding one entry per CDR3 protein. The sample contains a few hundred thousand distinct CDR3 sequences, about 14% of which appear only once.

The specimen sequenced was blood. V usage is TRBV6-2 or TRBV6-3 and J usage is TRBJ2-5; D is undetermined. This receptor was obtained from a woman aged 40 to 50 with Graves' hyperthyroidism. CDR3 sequence reads: CASSFGLVATQYF. CDR3 in DNA: TGTGCCAGCAGTTTCGGGCTAGTCGCGACCCAGTACTTC.